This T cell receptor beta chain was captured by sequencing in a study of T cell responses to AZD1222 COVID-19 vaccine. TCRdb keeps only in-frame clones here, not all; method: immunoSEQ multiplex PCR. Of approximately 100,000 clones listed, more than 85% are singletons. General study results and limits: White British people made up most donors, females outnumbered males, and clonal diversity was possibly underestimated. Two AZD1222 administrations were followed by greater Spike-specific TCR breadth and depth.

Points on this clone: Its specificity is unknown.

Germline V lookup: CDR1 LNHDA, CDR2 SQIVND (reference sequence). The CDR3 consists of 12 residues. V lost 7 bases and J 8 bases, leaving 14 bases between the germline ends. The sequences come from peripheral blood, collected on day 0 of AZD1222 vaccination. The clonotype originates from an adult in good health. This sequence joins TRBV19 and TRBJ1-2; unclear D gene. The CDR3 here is CASTFGLYGYTF. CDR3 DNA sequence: TGTGCCAGTACCTTTGGGCTGTACGGCTACACCTTC. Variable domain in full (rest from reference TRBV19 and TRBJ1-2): DGGITQSPKYLFRKEGQNVTLSCEQNLNHDAMYWYRQDPGQGLRLIYYSQIVNDFQKGDIAEGYSVSREKKESFPLTVTSAQKNPTAFYLCASTFGLYGYTFGSGTRLTVV.